Below are 17 T cell receptor beta chains sequenced from a single sample in a study of neurological immune-mediated disorders. TCRdb ran MiXCR on the 5' RACE reads and lists one entry per CDR3 protein. Of 65,000 to 85,000 distinct CDR3 sequences detected, approximately 3.4% appear once; the ten largest clones hold around 5.5%. Sequencing was performed on PBMCs. Receptors originate from a woman aged 50 to 60 with multiple sclerosis.

The table lists this clonotype with a few counts. J is TRBJ2-1 and V is TRBV28, with 8 nucleotides matching TRBD2. This CDR3 is built from 14 residues. CDR1 and CDR2 (germline): MDHEN, SYDVKM. V dropped 5 bases and J dropped 10; count of bases not matched to a gene: 10. CDR3 sequence reads: CASSLSGSEYEQFF. The CDR3 bases are TGTGCCAGCAGTCTGAGCGGGAGTGAATACGAGCAGTTCTTC.

By share, this clonotype ranks as medium-sized (0.01 to 0.1%). J is TRBJ2-1 and V is TRBV4-2; 15 nucleotides line up with TRBD2. CDR1 and CDR2 (germline): LGHNA, YNFKEQ. The J segment lost 7 bases and the V segment lost 4 bases, leaving 5 bases of the junction unmatched. The CDR3 totals 16 residues. The CDR3 loop is CASSPRGLAGGNEQFF. The CDR3 nucleotides read TGTGCCAGCAGCCCGCGAGGACTAGCGGGGGGGAATGAGCAGTTCTTC.

This clonotype was detected ten times or more. The chain couples TRBV5-6 to TRBJ2-1; TRBD2 aligns across 8 bases. V shed 4 bases, J shed 9 bases, and the junction held 6 bases outside the gene matches. Germline lookup yields CDR1 SGHDT and CDR2 YYEEEE. CDR3 length equals 13 residues. Here the CDR3 reads CASSPAGRAEQFF. In nucleotides, the CDR3 is TGTGCCAGCAGCCCGGCCGGGAGGGCTGAGCAGTTCTTC.

This clonotype was recorded many times. The chain carries TRBV20-1 and TRBJ1-1; D gene ambiguous. The germline V and J ends were trimmed by 6 bases and 5 bases, with 22 bases remaining between them. Germline V gene lookup returns CDR1 DFQATT and CDR2 SNEGSKA (reference sequence). The CDR3 has 15 residues. The CDR3 nucleotides read TGCAGTGCCCCGTTTACGGGGTTGGGGAGTACTGAAGCTTTCTTT. It specifies CSAPFTGLGSTEAFF.

Only a few counts were recorded for this clonotype. Relative to the germline gene, one junction end is altered; a read error may explain this. V and J are TRBV5-6 and TRBJ1-1; no firm D call. Germline-derived CDR1 and CDR2 are SGHDT and YYEEEE. The CDR3 contains 13 residues. The CDR3 DNA reads as TGTGCCAGCAGCTTGACGGGGAACACTGCAGCTTTCTTT. Protein: CASSLTGNTAAFF.

At least ten counts were recorded for this clonotype. The V and J genes are TRBV6-1 and TRBJ2-1, with 11 bases that match TRBD2. From germline, CDR1 is MNHNS and CDR2 SASEGT. J lost 10 bases, V lost 6 bases, and 11 bases had no gene match. This CDR3 spans 15 amino acids. Here the CDR3 reads CASRKAKLAGAEQFF. DNA of the CDR3: TGTGCCAGCAGGAAAGCTAAACTAGCGGGAGCAGAGCAGTTCTTC.

This clonotype occurred many times. This sequence joins TRBV10-3 and TRBJ1-3; 7 bases are shared with TRBD1. The CDR3 runs to 16 residues. The J segment lost 0 bases and the V segment lost 4 bases, leaving 6 bases of the junction unmatched. Germline values: CDR1 ENHRY, CDR2 SYGVKD. CDR3 nucleotide sequence: TGTGCCATCAGTGTAAGGGGGCCCGACTCTGGAAACACCATATATTTT. This sequence encodes CAISVRGPDSGNTIYF.

This clonotype was counted ten times or more. This chain uses TRBV5-6 with TRBJ2-1; TRBD2 matches at 12 bases. The CDR3 has 17 residues. Germline lookup yields CDR1 SGHDT and CDR2 YYEEEE. V gave up 4 bases and J gave up 4 bases; unmatched junction bases: 9. This CDR3 is CASSDRLAGELYNEQFF. In DNA, the CDR3 is TGTGCCAGCAGCGACCGACTAGCGGGGGAGCTTTACAATGAGCAGTTCTTC.

This clonotype has at least ten counts. The chain employs TRBV7-2 and TRBJ2-5, with TRBD1 matching over 8 bases. The germline V gene encodes CDR1 SGHTA and CDR2 FQGNSA. CDR3 size: 13 residues. The V and J ends lost 5 bases and 4 bases, in that order; junction bases with no gene match: 3. The CDR3 DNA follows: TGTGCCAGCAGCCGAACAGGGGGAGAGACCCAGTACTTC. This translates into CASSRTGGETQYF.

At least ten counts were recorded for this clonotype. The chain couples TRBV5-1 to TRBJ1-1, with D possibly being TRBD1 (6 bases). The CDR3 is made up of 15 amino acids. Germline CDR1 reads SGHRS; CDR2 reads YFSETQ. Trimming pared 4 bases from V and 5 bases from J, leaving 18 bases between. In nucleotides, the CDR3 is TGCGCCAGCAGCCCACTCGTCGGGGGGCCGACTGAAGCTTTCTTT. Translated: CASSPLVGGPTEAFF.

This clonotype has ten or more counts. The rearrangement links TRBV27 to TRBJ1-4; 9 nucleotides match TRBD1. Germline V gives CDR1 MNHEY, CDR2 SMNVEV (reference sequence). The CDR3 is 14 residues long. V trimming: 4 bases; J trimming: 8 bases; junction bases outside the gene matches: 5. CDR3: CASSSGQGREKLFF. In DNA, the CDR3 is TGTGCCAGCAGTTCCGGACAGGGGAGGGAAAAACTGTTTTTT.

This clonotype was seen repeatedly, ten times or more. The J gene is TRBJ1-1, the V gene TRBV10-3, with a possible D match to TRBD1 (5 bases). This CDR3 region has 15 residues. Germline loops: CDR1 ENHRY, CDR2 SYGVKD. With 4 bases removed from V and 1 base from J, the gap between germline ends came to 13 bases. CDR3 in amino acids: CAISAFGARNTEAFF. The DNA of the CDR3 is TGTGCCATCAGTGCCTTCGGGGCCAGGAACACTGAAGCTTTCTTT.

At least ten counts were recorded for this clonotype. The rearrangement joins TRBV20-1 to TRBJ2-5, with TRBD2 as a possible D gene (5 bases). The CDR3 is 15 amino acids. V lost 0 bases and J lost 5, with 16 bases in between. Germline V lookup: CDR1 DFQATT, CDR2 SNEGSKA (reference sequence). The CDR3 sequence: CSARDAQDWRETQYF. The CDR3, as DNA: TGCAGTGCTAGAGATGCGCAAGATTGGAGGGAGACCCAGTACTTC.

This clonotype was picked up many times. V is TRBV5-6 and J is TRBJ1-2; no reliable D call. Trimming pared 0 bases from V and 8 bases from J, leaving 8 bases between. CDR1 is SGHDT and CDR2 is YYEEEE in the germline V gene. This CDR3 spans 12 amino acids. The CDR3 sequence: CASSLGSEGYTF. CDR3 bases: TGTGCCAGCAGCTTGGGAAGTGAGGGCTACACCTTC.

This clonotype was seen a few times. A read error is possible here, since a much larger clone lies one base away. The V and J genes are TRBV9 and TRBJ2-6; D possibly corresponds to TRBD1 (6 bases). This CDR3 contains 15 residues. The germline V gene encodes CDR1 SGDLS and CDR2 YYNGEE. The DNA of the CDR3 is TGTGCCAGCAGCGCACAGGGTTCTGGGGCCAAAGTCCTGACTTTC. This gives the protein CASSAQGSGAKVLTF.

This clonotype was observed many times. The genes are TRBV20-1 and TRBJ1-1; D is uncertain. The CDR3 has 14 residues. V lost 5 bases to trimming and J lost 3 bases, with 16 bases between them. CDR1 is DFQATT, CDR2 SNEGSKA, per germline (reference sequence). The CDR3 region has the DNA TGCAGTGCTGAACGGAGAAGGTGGGACACTGAAGCTTTCTTT. Translating gives CSAERRRWDTEAFF.

This clonotype was recorded at least ten times. The V gene is TRBV7-2, the J gene TRBJ2-2, with D possibly TRBD1 on 6 matching bases. Germline CDR1 and CDR2: SGHTA and FQGNSA. CDR3 length: 15 residues. V was shortened by 5 bases and J by 7 bases, with 17 bases between the two germline ends. The CDR3 spells CASSKDSSRGGELFF. CDR3 nucleotides: TGTGCCAGCAGCAAAGACAGTTCCAGGGGCGGGGAGCTGTTTTTT.